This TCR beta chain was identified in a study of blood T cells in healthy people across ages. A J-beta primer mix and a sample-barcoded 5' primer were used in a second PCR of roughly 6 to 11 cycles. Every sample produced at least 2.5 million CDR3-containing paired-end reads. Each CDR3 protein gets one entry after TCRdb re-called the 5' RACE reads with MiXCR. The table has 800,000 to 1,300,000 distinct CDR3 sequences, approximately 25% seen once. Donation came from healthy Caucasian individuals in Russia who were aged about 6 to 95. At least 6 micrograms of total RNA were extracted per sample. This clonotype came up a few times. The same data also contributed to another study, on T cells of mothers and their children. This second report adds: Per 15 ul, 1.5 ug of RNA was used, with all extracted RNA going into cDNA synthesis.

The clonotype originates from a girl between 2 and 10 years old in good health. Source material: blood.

The DNA for the CDR3 is TGTGCCAGCAGGGTGCCGGGACTAGCGGGAACGTCGGGGGAGCTGTTTTTT. It encodes CASRVPGLAGTSGELFF. The V gene is TRBV6-1, the J gene TRBJ2-2, with 13 bases fitting TRBD2. CDR3 length: 17 amino acids. With 6 bases clipped from V and 8 bases from J, the junction kept 12 bases outside the gene matches. Germline lookup yields CDR1 MNHNS and CDR2 SASEGT.